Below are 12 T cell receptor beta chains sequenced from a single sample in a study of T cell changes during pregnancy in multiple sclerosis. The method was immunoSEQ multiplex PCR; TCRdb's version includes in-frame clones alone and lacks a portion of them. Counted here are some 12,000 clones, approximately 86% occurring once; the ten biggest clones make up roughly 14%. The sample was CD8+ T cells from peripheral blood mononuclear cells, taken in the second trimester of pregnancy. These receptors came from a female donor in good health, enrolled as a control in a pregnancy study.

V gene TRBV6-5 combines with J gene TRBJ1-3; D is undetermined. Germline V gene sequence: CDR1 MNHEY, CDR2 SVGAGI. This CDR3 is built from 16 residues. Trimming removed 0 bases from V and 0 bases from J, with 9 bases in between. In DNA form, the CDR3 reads TGTGCCAGCAGTTACTCTTCGACGGGCTCTGGAAACACCATATATTTT. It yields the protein CASSYSSTGSGNTIYF.

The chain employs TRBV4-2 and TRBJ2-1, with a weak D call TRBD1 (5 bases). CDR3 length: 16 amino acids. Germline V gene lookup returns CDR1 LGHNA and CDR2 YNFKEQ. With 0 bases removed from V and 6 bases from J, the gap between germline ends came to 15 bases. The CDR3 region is CASSQEGSGLGNEQFF. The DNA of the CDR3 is TGTGCCAGCAGCCAAGAAGGGTCAGGGCTGGGCAATGAGCAGTTCTTC.

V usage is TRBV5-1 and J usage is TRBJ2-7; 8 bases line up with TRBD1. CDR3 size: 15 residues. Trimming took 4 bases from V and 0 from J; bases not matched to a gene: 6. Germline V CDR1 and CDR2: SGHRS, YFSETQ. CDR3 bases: TGCGCCAGCAGCCCGTACAGGGGGGACTCCTACGAGCAGTACTTC. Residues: CASSPYRGDSYEQYF.

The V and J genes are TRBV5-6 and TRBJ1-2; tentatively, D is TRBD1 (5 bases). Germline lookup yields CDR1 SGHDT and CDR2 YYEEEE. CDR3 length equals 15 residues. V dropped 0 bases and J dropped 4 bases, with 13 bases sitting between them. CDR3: CASSLEGAEVYGYTF. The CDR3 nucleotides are TGTGCCAGCAGCTTGGAAGGGGCTGAGGTCTATGGCTACACCTTC.

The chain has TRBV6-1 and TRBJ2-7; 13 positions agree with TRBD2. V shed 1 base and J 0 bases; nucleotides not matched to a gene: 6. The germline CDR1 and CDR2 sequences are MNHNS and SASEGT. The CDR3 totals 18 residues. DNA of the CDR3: TGTGCCAGCAGTGAAGGACTAGCGGGAGGTGGAAGCTCCTACGAGCAGTACTTC. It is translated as CASSEGLAGGGSSYEQYF.

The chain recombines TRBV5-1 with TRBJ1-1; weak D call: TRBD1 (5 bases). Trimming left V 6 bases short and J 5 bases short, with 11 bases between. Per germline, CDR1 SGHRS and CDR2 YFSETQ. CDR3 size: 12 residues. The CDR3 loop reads CASKGQGTEAFF. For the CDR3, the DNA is TGCGCCAGCAAAGGTCAGGGAACTGAAGCTTTCTTT.

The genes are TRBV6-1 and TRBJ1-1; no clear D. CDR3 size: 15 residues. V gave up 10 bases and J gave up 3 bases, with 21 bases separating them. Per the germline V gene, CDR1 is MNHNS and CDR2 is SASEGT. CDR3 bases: TGTGCCACGGAGAGGAATGTTCGGATTGACACTGAAGCTTTCTTT. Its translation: CATERNVRIDTEAFF.

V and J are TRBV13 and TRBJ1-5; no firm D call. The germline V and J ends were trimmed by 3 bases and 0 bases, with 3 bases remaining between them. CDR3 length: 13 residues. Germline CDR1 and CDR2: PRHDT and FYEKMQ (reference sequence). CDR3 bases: TGTGCCAGCAGCTTCGGTAGCAATCAGCCCCAGCATTTT. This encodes CASSFGSNQPQHF.

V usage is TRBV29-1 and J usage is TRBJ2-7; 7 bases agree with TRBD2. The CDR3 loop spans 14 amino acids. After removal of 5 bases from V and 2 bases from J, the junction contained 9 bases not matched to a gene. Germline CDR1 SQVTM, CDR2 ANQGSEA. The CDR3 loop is CSVLTSESTYEQYF. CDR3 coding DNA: TGCAGCGTTTTAACTAGCGAGAGTACCTACGAGCAGTACTTC.

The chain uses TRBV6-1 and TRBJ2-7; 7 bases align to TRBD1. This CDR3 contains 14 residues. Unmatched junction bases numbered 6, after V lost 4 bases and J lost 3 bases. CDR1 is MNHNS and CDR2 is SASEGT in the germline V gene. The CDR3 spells CASSGDSFFYEQYF. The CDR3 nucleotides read TGTGCCAGCAGTGGGGACAGCTTTTTCTACGAGCAGTACTTC.

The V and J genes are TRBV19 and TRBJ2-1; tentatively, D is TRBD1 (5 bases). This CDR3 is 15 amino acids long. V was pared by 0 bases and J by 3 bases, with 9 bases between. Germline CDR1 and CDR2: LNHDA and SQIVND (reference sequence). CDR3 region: CASSIEVRDYNEQFF. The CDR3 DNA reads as TGTGCCAGTAGTATAGAGGTCAGGGACTACAATGAGCAGTTCTTC.

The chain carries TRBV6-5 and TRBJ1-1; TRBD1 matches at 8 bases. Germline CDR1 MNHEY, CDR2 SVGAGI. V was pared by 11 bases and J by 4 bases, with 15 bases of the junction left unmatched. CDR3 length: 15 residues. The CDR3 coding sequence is TGTGCCGCTACAGGGACAGGAAATGGGGTCACTGAAGCTTTCTTT. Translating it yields CAATGTGNGVTEAFF.